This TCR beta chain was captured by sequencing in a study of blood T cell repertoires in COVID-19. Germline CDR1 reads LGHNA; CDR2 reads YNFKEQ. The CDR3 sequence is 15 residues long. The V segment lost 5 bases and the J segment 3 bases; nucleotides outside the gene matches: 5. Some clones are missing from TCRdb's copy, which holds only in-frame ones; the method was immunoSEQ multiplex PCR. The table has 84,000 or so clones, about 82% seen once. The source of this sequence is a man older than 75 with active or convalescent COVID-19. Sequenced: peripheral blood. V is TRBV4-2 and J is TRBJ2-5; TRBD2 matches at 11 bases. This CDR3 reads CASSATSGGKETQYF. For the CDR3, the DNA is TGTGCCAGCAGCGCAACTAGCGGGGGTAAAGAGACCCAGTACTTC.